The present entry profiles one T cell receptor (beta chain) with its context. This record comes from a study of cytomegalovirus exposure and HLA in healthy donors. Use of 60 Vbeta and 13 Jbeta primers characterized the PCR. TCRdb's table, derived via immunoSEQ multiplex PCR, lists solely in-frame clones and lacks some. The data contain 110,000 to 150,000 clones, 73% of them singletons. V lost 4 bases, J lost 4 bases, and 12 bases stayed unmatched. The germline V gene has CDR1 SNHLY and CDR2 FYNNEI. CDR3 size: 16 residues. This chain connects TRBV2 to TRBJ2-5; 7 positions match TRBD2. Sequenced: PBMCs. This receptor was identified in a human donor in good health. CDR3 protein: CASSGGLGGRTETQYF. The CDR3 DNA reads as TGTGCCAGCAGTGGCGGCCTGGGGGGGAGAACAGAGACCCAGTACTTC.